This entry is about one TCR beta chain. Antigen: not known. TCRdb independently ran MiXCR on the RT-PCR reads; one entry per CDR3 protein. The top ten clones hold roughly 3% of a sample with some 520,000 distinct CDR3 sequences, approximately 16% of them seen once. This record comes from a study of response to subunit inactivated influenza vaccine. Broader study findings: After each seasonal influenza vaccination, few new T cells are recruited, the authors suggested.

The CDR3 extends over 14 amino acids. With 7 bases removed from V and 2 bases from J, the gap between germline ends came to 17 bases. In germline, CDR1 is DFQATT, CDR2 SNEGSKA (reference sequence). The sequencing here drew on CD4+ T cells sorted from PBMCs, taken around 25 months after vaccination. This rearrangement joins TRBV20-1 to TRBJ2-5; possibly TRBD2 for D (7 bases). This TCR was sampled from a man between 50 and 75 years old who received an inactivated influenza vaccine. CDR3 nucleotide sequence: TGCAGTGTCGGGGGGCCTCCAATACAAGAGACCCAGTACTTC. Protein product: CSVGGPPIQETQYF.